The 4 T cell receptor beta chains in this list originate from one sample, sequenced in a study of breast tumors, draining lymph nodes, adjacent tissues. Samples came from axillary lymph nodes draining the breast cancer. TCRdb redid the calling of the multiplex PCR reads with MiXCR, one entry per CDR3 protein. The sample lists 150,000 to 200,000 distinct CDR3 sequences; roughly 35% were seen once. Specimen: axillary lymph node tissue. All receptors come from a female donor with breast cancer. Some clones in this sample may be carry-over from other donors' samples.

This chain joins TRBV20-1 and TRBJ2-5; 9 nucleotides align to TRBD2. V lost 2 bases and J lost 5; bases outside the gene matches: 24. The CDR3 totals 20 residues. In germline, CDR1 is DFQATT, CDR2 SNEGSKA (reference sequence). In nucleotides, the CDR3 is TGCAGTGCTAGAAACCTTTTGAGGGAGGTTTCTAGCGGGGTCGGTGAGACCCAGTACTTC. Residues: CSARNLLREVSSGVGETQYF.

This clonotype appeared a few times. The chain carries TRBV3-2 and TRBJ2-1; whether TRBD2, the table's D call, matches the DNA was not checked. TRBV3-2 is a listed pseudogene. The CDR3 has 16 residues. The CDR3 protein is CASSQVRDGRINEQFF. The CDR3, as DNA: TGTGCCAGCAGCCAAGTACGGGACGGGAGGATCAATGAGCAGTTCTTC.

This clonotype has at least ten counts. The rearrangement uses TRBV7-9 and TRBJ2-5; D may be TRBD2 (6 bases). With 6 bases removed from V and 5 bases from J, the gap between germline ends came to 13 bases. Germline V gives CDR1 SEHNR, CDR2 FQNEAQ (reference sequence). The CDR3 length is 13 residues. The CDR3, as DNA: TGTGCCAGCAGTCGACGGGAGACGGAGACCCAGTACTTC. The encoded protein is CASSRRETETQYF.

This clonotype was found many times. This chain uses TRBV28 with TRBJ1-5, with a weak D call TRBD1 (6 bases). CDR3 length: 15 amino acids. Germline assignment: CDR1 MDHEN and CDR2 SYDVKM. Trimming cost V 3 bases and J 6 bases, with 15 bases left between them. CDR3 nucleotide sequence: TGTGCCAGCAGTTTTCGTGGGGGGCGAGGTCAGCCCCAGCATTTT. This translates into CASSFRGGRGQPQHF.